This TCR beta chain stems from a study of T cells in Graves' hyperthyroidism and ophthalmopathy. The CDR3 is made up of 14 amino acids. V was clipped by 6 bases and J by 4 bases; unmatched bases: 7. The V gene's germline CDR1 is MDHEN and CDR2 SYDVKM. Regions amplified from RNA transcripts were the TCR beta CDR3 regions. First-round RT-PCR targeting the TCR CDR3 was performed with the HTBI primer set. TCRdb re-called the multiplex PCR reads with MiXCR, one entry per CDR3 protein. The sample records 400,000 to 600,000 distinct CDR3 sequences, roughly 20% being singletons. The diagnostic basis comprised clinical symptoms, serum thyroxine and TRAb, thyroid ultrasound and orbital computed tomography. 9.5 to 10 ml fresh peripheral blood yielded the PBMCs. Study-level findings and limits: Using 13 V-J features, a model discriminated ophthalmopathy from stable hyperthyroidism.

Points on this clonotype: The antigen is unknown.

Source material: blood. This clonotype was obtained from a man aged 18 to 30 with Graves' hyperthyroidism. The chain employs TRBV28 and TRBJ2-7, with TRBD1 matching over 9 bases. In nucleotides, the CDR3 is TGTGCCAGCAGAACAGGGGGCGCTTCTTACGAGCAGTACTTC. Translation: CASRTGGASYEQYF. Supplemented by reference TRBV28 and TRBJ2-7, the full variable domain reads DVKVTQSSRYLVKRTGEKVFLECVQDMDHENMFWYRQDPGLGLRLIYFSYDVKMKEKGDIPEGYSVSREKKERFSLILESASTNQTSMYLCASRTGGASYEQYFGPGTRLTVT.